Here is one T cell receptor (beta chain) with its context. Its antigen is not known. The data originate from a study of identical twins. General study points: Twins' surplus sharing was weaker for beta out-of-frame sequences.

The CDR3 is 15 residues long. V lost 1 base and J lost 2, with 11 bases in between. Germline V lookup: CDR1 SGHRS, CDR2 YFSETQ. MiXCR, run by TCRdb on the 5' RACE reads, gives a single entry per CDR3 protein. Of fewer than 900,000 distinct CDR3 sequences listed, 21% are singletons. These sequences were also reported in another study, on T cells expressing NK-cell markers. Per that study: Of the CD8+ T cell pool in roughly six donors, roughly 1.0-8% was accounted for by dominant NKG2C+ clonotypes.

This sequence joins TRBV5-1 and TRBJ2-3; D unclear. The receptor comes from a woman between 18 and 29 years old in good health. Sequences were obtained from PBMCs. The CDR3 spells CASSLTGQITDTQYF. DNA of the CDR3: TGCGCCAGCAGCTTGACCGGGCAGATCACAGATACGCAGTATTTT.